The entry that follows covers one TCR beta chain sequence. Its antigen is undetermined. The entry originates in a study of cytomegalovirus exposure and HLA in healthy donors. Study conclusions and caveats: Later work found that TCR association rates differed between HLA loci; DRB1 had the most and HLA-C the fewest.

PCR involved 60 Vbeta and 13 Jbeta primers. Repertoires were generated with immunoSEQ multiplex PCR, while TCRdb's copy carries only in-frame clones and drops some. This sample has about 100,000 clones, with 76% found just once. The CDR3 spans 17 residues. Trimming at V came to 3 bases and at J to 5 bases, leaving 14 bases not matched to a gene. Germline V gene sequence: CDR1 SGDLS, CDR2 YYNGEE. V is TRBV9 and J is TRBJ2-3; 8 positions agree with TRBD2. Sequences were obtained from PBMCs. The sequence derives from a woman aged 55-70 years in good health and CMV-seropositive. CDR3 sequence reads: CASSARGLGGVGDTQYF. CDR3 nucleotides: TGTGCCAGCAGCGCCAGGGGACTAGGAGGGGTCGGAGATACGCAGTATTTT. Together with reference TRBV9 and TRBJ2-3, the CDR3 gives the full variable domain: DSGVTQTPKHLITATGQRVTLRCSPRSGDLSVYWYQQSLDQGLQFLIQYYNGEERAKGNILERFSAQQFPDLHSELNLSSLELGDSALYFCASSARGLGGVGDTQYFGPGTRLTVL.